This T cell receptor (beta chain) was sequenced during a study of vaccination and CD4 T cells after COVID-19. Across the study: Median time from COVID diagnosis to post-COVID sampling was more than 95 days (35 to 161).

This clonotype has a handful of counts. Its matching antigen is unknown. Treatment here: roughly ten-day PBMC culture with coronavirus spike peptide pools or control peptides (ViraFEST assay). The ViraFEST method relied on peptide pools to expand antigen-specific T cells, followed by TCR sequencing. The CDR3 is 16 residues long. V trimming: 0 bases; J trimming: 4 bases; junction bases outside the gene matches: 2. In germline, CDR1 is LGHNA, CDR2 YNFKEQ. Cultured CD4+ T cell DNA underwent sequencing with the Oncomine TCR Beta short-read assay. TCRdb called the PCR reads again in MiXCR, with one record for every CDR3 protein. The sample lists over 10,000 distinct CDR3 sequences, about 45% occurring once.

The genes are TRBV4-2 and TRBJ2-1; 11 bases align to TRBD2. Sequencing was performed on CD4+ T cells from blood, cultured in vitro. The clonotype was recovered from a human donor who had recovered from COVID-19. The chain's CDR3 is CASSQDGTSGYNEQFF. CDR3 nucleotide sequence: TGTGCCAGCAGCCAAGACGGGACTAGCGGTTACAATGAGCAGTTCTTC.